This passage covers 30 T cell receptor beta chains from one sample sequenced in a study of blood T cell repertoires in COVID-19. This table comes from immunoSEQ multiplex PCR, and its TCRdb copy is limited to in-frame clones, with some not included. The sample holds 150,000 to 200,000 clones, roughly 86% seen once. The sequenced material came from peripheral blood. The origin of the receptors is a woman aged 80 or over with COVID-19, enrolled during active disease.

The chain uses TRBV28 and TRBJ1-6; 7 bases are shared with TRBD1. This CDR3 has 12 residues. Per the germline V gene, CDR1 is MDHEN and CDR2 is SYDVKM. V trimming: 10 bases; J trimming: 13 bases; junction bases outside the gene matches: 10. The CDR3 region is CATLTGTFPLHF. The CDR3 DNA follows: TGTGCCACCCTGACAGGGACTTTTCCCCTCCACTTT.

This rearrangement joins TRBV27 to TRBJ1-1; no clear D gene. There are 14 residues in the CDR3. The V end was cut by 3 bases, the J end by 1 base, with 9 bases between. Germline CDR1 reads MNHEY; CDR2 reads SMNVEV (reference sequence). The CDR3 reads CASSFRSENTEAFF. The CDR3 DNA reads TGTGCCAGCAGTTTCAGGTCTGAGAACACTGAAGCTTTCTTT.

The J gene is TRBJ2-1, the V gene TRBV5-4; D not resolved. CDR3 length: 16 residues. V was trimmed by 3 bases and J by 5 bases, leaving 18 bases between them. Germline lookup yields CDR1 SGHNT and CDR2 YYREEE (reference sequence). The CDR3 is CASSSGSLVANNEQFF. In nucleotides, the CDR3 is TGTGCCAGCAGCTCCGGTAGTCTCGTAGCAAACAATGAGCAGTTCTTC.

The CDR3 bases are TGTGCCAGTGGCGGCAGACTTCAAGGAGATACGCAGTATTTT. It codes for CASGGRLQGDTQYF. The gene calls are TRBV19 and TRBJ2-3; D is ambiguous. The V end lost 8 bases, the J end lost 5 bases, and 17 bases lay between the germline ends. CDR3 size: 14 residues. Germline V gene data show CDR1 as LNHDA and CDR2 as SQIVND (reference sequence).

The gene calls are TRBV14 and TRBJ1-2; unclear D gene. The ends were cut back, 2 bases at V and 8 bases at J, with 9 bases in the middle. This CDR3 is 12 amino acids long. CDR1 and CDR2 from the germline V gene are SGHDN and FVKESK. This chain's CDR3 is CASSQSRLGYTF. CDR3 in DNA: TGTGCCAGCAGCCAAAGCCGTCTCGGCTACACCTTC. Variable domain in full (rest from reference TRBV14 and TRBJ1-2): EAGVTQFPSHSVIEKGQTVTLRCDPISGHDNLYWYRRVMGKEIKFLLHFVKESKQDESGMPNNRFLAERTGGTYSTLKVQPAELEDSGVYFCASSQSRLGYTFGSGTRLTVV.

This chain connects TRBV28 to TRBJ1-1, with D maybe TRBD1 (6 bases). CDR1 is MDHEN and CDR2 is SYDVKM in the germline V gene. The CDR3 length is 16 residues. V was pared by 5 bases and J by 4 bases, with 20 bases between. CDR3 loop: CASSLSFAGVFTEAFF. In DNA form, the CDR3 reads TGTGCCAGCAGTCTATCGTTTGCAGGGGTTTTCACTGAAGCTTTCTTT.

The chain links TRBV12-3 or TRBV12-4 to TRBJ1-2, with 8 bases identical to TRBD1. The V gene end was trimmed by 5 bases and the J gene end by 7 bases; junction bases not matched to a gene: 6. This CDR3 is built from 13 residues. The CDR3 region has the DNA TGTGCCAGCAGTACCGGACAGGGTGGTGGCTACACCTTC. Encoded protein: CASSTGQGGGYTF.

V gene TRBV6-6 combines with J gene TRBJ2-1; TRBD2 might be the D (6 bases). CDR1 is MNHNY, CDR2 SVGAGI, per germline (reference sequence). The CDR3 runs to 12 residues. V shed 10 bases and J shed 7 bases, with 14 bases lying between them. This CDR3 reads CAISGSWNEQFF. Here the CDR3 DNA reads TGTGCCATCTCCGGGAGTTGGAATGAGCAGTTCTTC.

The J gene is TRBJ1-4, the V gene TRBV9; TRBD1 is a possible D gene (5 bases). Per the germline V gene, CDR1 is SGDLS and CDR2 is YYNGEE. Trimming took off 2 bases at V and 11 bases at J, with 13 bases between the two ends. The CDR3 length is 13 residues. Written as DNA, the CDR3 is TGTGCCAGCAGCGTGGGGTTGGAGGGGAAACTGTTTTTT. Residues: CASSVGLEGKLFF.

J is TRBJ2-1 and V is TRBV2, with TRBD2 identical over 11 bases. After removal of 4 bases from V and 7 bases from J, the junction contained 6 bases not matched to a gene. CDR1 and CDR2 (germline): SNHLY, FYNNEI. The CDR3 extends over 15 amino acids. The CDR3 is CASSARTSGFNEQFF. CDR3 in DNA: TGTGCCAGCAGTGCCCGGACTAGCGGGTTTAATGAGCAGTTCTTC.

The chain combines TRBV5-4 with TRBJ1-1; D is possibly TRBD1 (5 bases). V lost 1 base to trimming and J lost 1 base, with 8 bases between them. This CDR3 has 14 residues. Germline values: CDR1 SGHNT, CDR2 YYREEE (reference sequence). The CDR3 nucleotides read TGTGCCAGCAGCTTGAGGGGAACGAACACTGAAGCTTTCTTT. Its protein is CASSLRGTNTEAFF.

This clone was picked up one time. The V and J genes are TRBV5-4 and TRBJ2-1; the match to TRBD2 covers 9 bases. With 1 base clipped from V and 8 bases from J, the junction kept 10 bases outside the gene matches. The CDR3 has 16 residues. Germline values: CDR1 SGHNT, CDR2 YYREEE (reference sequence). The DNA for the CDR3 is TGTGCCAGCAGCTTGAAGACTAGCGGTGTTATGGATGAGCAGTTCTTC. This codes for CASSLKTSGVMDEQFF.

This clone was counted once. The chain employs TRBV20-1 and TRBJ1-5; D is unclear. Germline V gene sequence: CDR1 DFQATT, CDR2 SNEGSKA (reference sequence). This CDR3 is 13 amino acids long. The V end lost 3 bases, the J end lost 5 bases, and 11 bases lay between the germline ends. Here the CDR3 DNA reads TGCAGTGCTAGTATTGGCGGGGATCAGCCCCAGCATTTT. It yields the protein CSASIGGDQPQHF.

For this clone: In the same sample, other DNA sequences code for this CDR3. The rearrangement joins TRBV29-1 to TRBJ1-1; D is perhaps TRBD1 (5 bases). With 4 bases removed from V and 1 base from J, the gap between germline ends came to 10 bases. CDR3 length equals 13 residues. Germline V gives CDR1 SQVTM, CDR2 ANQGSEA. CDR3 amino acids: CSVGGQGNTEAFF. CDR3 DNA: TGCAGCGTTGGGGGTCAGGGGAACACTGAAGCTTTCTTT.

V gene TRBV14 combines with J gene TRBJ1-1; no reliable D call. Trimming pared 4 bases from V and 7 bases from J, leaving 10 bases between. The CDR3 is made up of 12 amino acids. The germline gives CDR1 SGHDN, CDR2 FVKESK. The DNA for the CDR3 is TGTGCCAGCAGCCCTAGTTTATATGAAGCTTTCTTT. Translation: CASSPSLYEAFF.

The V gene is TRBV5-1, the J gene TRBJ1-2; 10 nucleotides line up with TRBD1. Germline assignment: CDR1 SGHRS and CDR2 YFSETQ. V gave up 4 bases and J gave up 2 bases; unmatched junction bases: 8. The CDR3 loop spans 16 amino acids. CDR3 in DNA: TGCGCCAGCAGCCCGGGGACAGGGGAAAGGAACTATGGCTACACCTTC. Translating it yields CASSPGTGERNYGYTF.

The DNA of the CDR3 is TGTGCCAGCAGCTTAGTTGGGGCGGGGGAAGAGACCCAGTACTTC. Translated, it gives CASSLVGAGEETQYF. V and J are TRBV7-2 and TRBJ2-5, with 7 bases fitting TRBD2. Unmatched junction bases numbered 5, after V lost 1 base and J lost 3 bases. The CDR3 is 15 residues long. The germline CDR1 and CDR2 sequences are SGHTA and FQGNSA.

The chain couples TRBV5-1 to TRBJ2-5; D gene unclear. V lost 4 bases and J lost 3, with 13 bases in between. The CDR3 has 14 residues. Germline CDR1 is SGHRS and CDR2 is YFSETQ. CDR3 bases: TGCGCCAGCAGCGCTGACTTGTTGAAAGAGACCCAGTACTTC. Its translation: CASSADLLKETQYF. The full variable domain, in which reference TRBV5-1 and TRBJ2-5 provide the parts outside the CDR3, is KAGVTQTPRYLIKTRGQQVTLSCSPISGHRSVSWYQQTPGQGLQFLFEYFSETQRNKGNFPGRFSGRQFSNSRSEMNVSTLELGDSALYLCASSADLLKETQYFGPGTRLLVL.

The genes are TRBV2 and TRBJ1-2; no reliable D call. This CDR3 has 14 residues. The germline CDR1 and CDR2 sequences are SNHLY and FYNNEI. Trimming took off 2 bases at V and 8 bases at J, with 15 bases between the two ends. The CDR3 loop is CASSEILRSGGYTF. The DNA of the CDR3 is TGTGCCAGCAGTGAAATCCTGAGGTCGGGGGGCTACACCTTC.

The chain has TRBV28 and TRBJ2-6, with D hard to call. The CDR3 is 12 residues long. V lost 7 bases and J 4 bases, leaving 5 bases between the germline ends. Germline lookup yields CDR1 MDHEN and CDR2 SYDVKM. The CDR3 loop reads CASTSGANVLTF. The CDR3 DNA reads as TGTGCCAGCACCTCCGGGGCCAACGTCCTGACTTTC.

This clone came up a few times. The rearrangement links TRBV6-5 to TRBJ1-2; D gene ambiguous. Trimming removed 8 bases at V and 5 bases at J, with 12 bases between. This CDR3 spans 12 amino acids. In germline, CDR1 is MNHEY, CDR2 SVGAGI. DNA for the CDR3: TGTGCCAGCTGGGCGTCGCCGTATGGCTACACCTTC. This translates into CASWASPYGYTF.

V is TRBV28 and J is TRBJ1-1; D possibly corresponds to TRBD1 (5 bases). V was trimmed by 6 bases and J by 4 bases, leaving 15 bases between them. The germline V gene has CDR1 MDHEN and CDR2 SYDVKM. This CDR3 has 14 residues. CDR3 sequence reads: CASRGPNLGTEAFF. The DNA of the CDR3 is TGTGCCAGCAGGGGGCCGAACCTGGGCACTGAAGCTTTCTTT.

The chain has TRBV6-1 and TRBJ2-1; 8 bases are shared with TRBD2. The germline V gene has CDR1 MNHNS and CDR2 SASEGT. The CDR3 covers 16 residues. With V trimmed by 3 bases and J by 7 bases, 11 bases remained unmatched. CDR3 sequence: CASSDLRGSGTNEQFF. The CDR3 coding sequence is TGTGCCAGCAGTGACCTCAGGGGTAGCGGGACAAATGAGCAGTTCTTC.

The CDR3, as DNA: TGTGCCAGCAGGGAGACAGGCGAAGCTTTCTTT. It is translated as CASRETGEAFF. The chain is built from TRBV25-1 and TRBJ1-1; the D gene is possibly TRBD1 (6 bases). Trimming left V 6 bases short and J 8 bases short, with 10 bases between. CDR1 is MGHDK, CDR2 SYGVNS, per germline. This CDR3 comprises 11 residues.

This clone was counted once. The J gene is TRBJ2-3, the V gene TRBV13, with 14 bases identical to TRBD2. The CDR3 runs 17 residues. Germline assignment: CDR1 PRHDT and CDR2 FYEKMQ (reference sequence). With 5 bases clipped from V and 1 base from J, the junction kept 5 bases outside the gene matches. The CDR3 reads CASSPGTSGSGTDTQYF. In DNA, the CDR3 is TGTGCCAGCAGCCCTGGGACTAGCGGGAGTGGCACAGATACGCAGTATTTT.

Only one count was recorded for this clone. The chain has TRBV6-2 or TRBV6-3 and TRBJ2-5; no definite D call. There are 14 residues in the CDR3. The ends were cut back, 0 bases at V and 2 bases at J, with 7 bases in the middle. CDR1 is MNHEY and CDR2 is SVGEGT in the germline V gene. CDR3 coding DNA: TGTGCCAGCAGTTACTCGAGGATACAAGAGACCCAGTACTTC. Protein sequence: CASSYSRIQETQYF.

The chain links TRBV7-2 to TRBJ2-7; 8 nucleotides align to TRBD1. The CDR3 covers 14 residues. The germline V gene encodes CDR1 SGHTA and CDR2 FQGNSA. With 3 bases clipped from V and 6 bases from J, the junction kept 7 bases outside the gene matches. CDR3 region: CASSFTGGYTEQYF. DNA for the CDR3: TGTGCCAGCAGCTTCACAGGGGGTTATACCGAGCAGTACTTC.

This chain joins TRBV5-1 and TRBJ2-6; 7 bases match TRBD1. The CDR3 sequence is 19 residues long. The J segment lost 4 bases and the V segment lost 3 bases, leaving 16 bases of the junction unmatched. Germline CDR1 and CDR2: SGHRS and YFSETQ. The DNA of the CDR3 is TGCGCCAGCAGCTCGACGTGGGGACAGCTACAGTCCGGGGCCAACGTCCTGACTTTC. Residues: CASSSTWGQLQSGANVLTF.

This clone was detected only a few times. The chain combines TRBV5-1 with TRBJ2-7; no clear D. This CDR3 has 14 residues. Germline-derived CDR1 and CDR2 are SGHRS and YFSETQ. The V gene lost 0 bases and the J gene lost 1 base, with 8 bases spanning the gap. CDR3 nucleotide sequence: TGCGCCAGCAGCTTGGGGTACGGTTCCTACGAGCAGTACTTC. Encoded protein: CASSLGYGSYEQYF.

The chain employs TRBV7-9 and TRBJ2-3; possibly TRBD1 for D (6 bases). The germline V gene encodes CDR1 SEHNR and CDR2 FQNEAQ (reference sequence). The V end lost 2 bases, the J end lost 0 bases, and 15 bases lay between the germline ends. CDR3 size: 17 residues. The CDR3 sequence: CASSLFPTGTSTDTQYF. The CDR3 DNA reads TGTGCCAGCAGCTTATTCCCGACAGGAACTAGCACAGATACGCAGTATTTT.